These T cell receptor beta chains were read from a single sample in a study of control samples from healthy donors and cancer patients. Data came from immunoSEQ multiplex PCR; TCRdb stores just in-frame clones and leaves some out. The table has about 150,000 clones, 90% to 95% seen once; the top ten hold approximately 1.4%. Sequencing used blood. The receptors stem from a woman in her late teens or twenties in good health. Both conserved end residues are part of each CDR3. D genes are given only for firm matches. Rows may omit the clone size; those that give it use once, few, many or a size class.

d_gene	v_gene	abundance	j_gene	CDR3aa	CDR3nt
NA	TRBV6-5	NA	TRBJ2-1	CASRAPVVGQFF	TGTGCCAGCAGGGCCCCGGTCGTGGGGCAGTTCTTC
TRBD1	TRBV4-1	NA	TRBJ1-3	CASSQPGQGMGNTIYF	TGCGCCAGCAGCCAGCCGGGACAGGGGATGGGAAACACCATATATTTT
TRBD1	TRBV9	NA	TRBJ2-2	CASSGTGDTNTGELFF	TGTGCCAGCAGCGGAACAGGGGATACGAACACCGGGGAGCTGTTTTTT
NA	TRBV12-3/TRBV12-4	NA	TRBJ1-1	CASSFGGSTEAFF	TGTGCCAGCAGTTTTGGGGGGTCCACTGAAGCTTTCTTT
NA	TRBV28	NA	TRBJ2-5	CASSLDGLSSERTQYF	TGTGCCAGCAGTTTGGATGGGCTATCATCGGAGCGGACCCAGTACTTC
NA	TRBV4-3	NA	TRBJ2-6	CASSQERLGTGANVLTF	TGCGCCAGCAGCCAAGAGAGGTTAGGGACTGGGGCCAACGTCCTGACTTTC
NA	TRBV5-4	NA	TRBJ2-3	CASSYDPTDTQYF	TGTGCCAGCAGCTACGACCCCACAGATACGCAGTATTTT
NA	TRBV7-8	NA	TRBJ1-5	CASSRGGGGQPQHF	TGTGCCAGCAGCCGAGGGGGGGGAGGCCAGCCCCAGCATTTT
TRBD1	TRBV19	NA	TRBJ1-4	CASSSTGTGNEKLFF	TGTGCCAGTAGTTCCACCGGGACAGGGAATGAAAAACTGTTTTTT
NA	TRBV7-9	NA	TRBJ2-7	CASSFSGQTYEQYF	TGTGCCAGCAGCTTTTCCGGGCAGACCTACGAGCAGTACTTC
NA	TRBV20-1	NA	TRBJ1-1	CSAIPRAEAFF	TGCAGTGCCATTCCCCGGGCTGAAGCTTTCTTT
NA	TRBV10-1	NA	TRBJ2-3	CASSWGLPSTDTQYF	TGCGCCAGCAGTTGGGGACTCCCTAGCACAGATACGCAGTATTTT
NA	TRBV7-2	once	TRBJ1-2	CASSPAGLAPDGYTF	TGTGCCAGCAGCCCCGCCGGGCTCGCCCCCGACGGCTACACCTTC
NA	TRBV6-6	NA	TRBJ2-5	CASSYSIGRQAETQYF	TGTGCCAGCAGTTACTCAATAGGGCGCCAGGCGGAGACCCAGTACTTC
TRBD1	TRBV19	NA	TRBJ1-2	CASSIGGTEIGYTF	TGTGCCAGTAGTATAGGGGGGACAGAAATCGGCTACACCTTC
NA	TRBV29-1	NA	TRBJ2-7	CSVGSTPYEQYF	TGCAGCGTTGGTAGCACCCCCTACGAGCAGTACTTC
NA	TRBV28	NA	TRBJ1-2	CASSLLGAAGGSLYGYTF	TGTGCCAGCAGTTTATTAGGAGCGGCAGGAGGCTCCCTCTATGGCTACACCTTC
TRBD1	TRBV10-2	NA	TRBJ1-3	CASSMTGSGNTIYF	TGCGCCAGCAGTATGACAGGGTCTGGAAACACCATATATTTT
NA	TRBV11-2	NA	TRBJ2-3	CASSLGTALSRGTDTQYF	TGTGCCAGCAGCTTAGGGACAGCCCTTTCGCGGGGCACAGATACGCAGTATTTT
NA	TRBV5-6	NA	TRBJ1-5	CASSLFRDTFSNQPQHF	TGTGCCAGCAGCTTGTTCCGAGACACTTTTAGCAATCAGCCCCAGCATTTT
TRBD1	TRBV10-2	NA	TRBJ2-7	CASTITGQGGEQYF	TGCGCCAGCACCATCACGGGACAGGGGGGTGAGCAGTACTTC
NA	TRBV6-2/TRBV6-3	NA	TRBJ1-4	CASSSRERTNEKLFF	TGTGCCAGCAGTTCCAGGGAGAGGACTAATGAAAAACTGTTTTTT
NA	TRBV5-6	NA	TRBJ1-2	CASSSFMGDGYTF	TGTGCCAGCAGCTCTTTTATGGGTGATGGCTACACCTTC
NA	TRBV19	NA	TRBJ1-4	CASSSRGREKLFF	TGTGCCAGTTCGAGCAGGGGCCGTGAAAAACTGTTTTTT
TRBD2	TRBV2	NA	TRBJ2-5	CASSRGGTKSQETQYF	TGTGCCAGCAGCCGCGGGGGGACCAAATCACAAGAGACCCAGTACTTC
NA	TRBV25-1	NA	TRBJ2-7	CASSEYGPSYEQYF	TGTGCCAGCAGTGAATACGGCCCCTCCTACGAGCAGTACTTC
TRBD1	TRBV7-2	NA	TRBJ1-5	CASSSDRGQPQHF	TGTGCCAGCAGCTCAGACAGGGGTCAGCCCCAGCATTTT
NA	TRBV6-5	once	TRBJ2-2	CASSYSNGELFF	TGTGCCAGCAGTTACTCGAACGGGGAGCTGTTTTTT
NA	TRBV27	NA	TRBJ2-7	CASSLQGLTTYEQYF	TGTGCCAGCAGTCTCCAGGGGCTTACGACCTACGAGCAGTACTTC
NA	TRBV27	NA	TRBJ1-2	CASSFRDSAAGYTF	TGTGCCAGCAGTTTCCGCGACAGTGCTGCAGGCTACACCTTC
NA	TRBV24-1	NA	TRBJ2-7	CATSDLFRSEQYF	TGTGCCACCAGTGATTTGTTTCGGAGCGAGCAGTACTTC
NA	TRBV9	NA	TRBJ2-1	CASSVGTNEQFF	TGTGCCAGCAGCGTAGGGACTAATGAGCAGTTCTTC
TRBD1	TRBV6-5	NA	TRBJ1-5	CASSFNRGGDQPQHF	TGTGCCAGCAGTTTTAACAGGGGTGGCGATCAGCCCCAGCATTTT
TRBD1	TRBV5-1	NA	TRBJ1-2	CASSLVGQATSANYGYTF	TGCGCCAGCAGCTTGGTTGGACAGGCAACTTCAGCTAACTATGGCTACACCTTC
TRBD1	TRBV19	once	TRBJ1-5	CASSTKGAGQPQHF	TGTGCCAGTAGTACTAAGGGGGCGGGTCAGCCCCAGCATTTT
NA	TRBV7-2	NA	TRBJ2-4	CASSPGPENIQYF	TGTGCCAGCTCCCCGGGGCCCGAAAACATTCAGTACTTC
TRBD1	TRBV6-5	NA	TRBJ1-1	CASSYGQGYTEAFF	TGTGCCAGCAGCTACGGACAGGGGTACACTGAAGCTTTCTTT
NA	TRBV18	NA	TRBJ2-1	CASSPRRGGNYNEQFF	TGTGCCAGCTCCCCCCGGAGGGGCGGGAATTACAATGAGCAGTTCTTC
NA	TRBV5-4	NA	TRBJ2-2	CASSFRQGRRGELFF	TGTGCCAGCAGCTTCCGTCAGGGAAGACGCGGGGAGCTGTTTTTT
NA	TRBV27	NA	TRBJ1-3	CASKGLQQSGNTIYF	TGTGCCAGCAAGGGCCTTCAGCAGTCTGGAAACACCATATATTTT
TRBD2	TRBV6-5	NA	TRBJ2-5	CASSTTSGSQETQYF	TGTGCCAGCAGCACAACTAGCGGGAGCCAAGAGACCCAGTACTTC
TRBD2	TRBV5-1	NA	TRBJ2-3	CASSLVMTSGTPDTQYF	TGCGCCAGCAGCTTGGTCATGACTAGCGGGACCCCAGATACGCAGTATTTT
NA	TRBV6-2/TRBV6-3	NA	TRBJ2-2	CASSYGAGRPNTGELFF	TGTGCCAGCAGTTACGGCGCTGGCCGCCCCAACACCGGGGAGCTGTTTTTT
TRBD1	TRBV7-9	NA	TRBJ2-6	CASTLRQGTPGANVLTF	TGTGCCAGCACCTTGCGACAGGGAACCCCTGGGGCCAACGTCCTGACTTTC
TRBD2	TRBV5-1	once	TRBJ2-1	CASSWTSGGSIYNEQFF	TGCGCCAGCAGCTGGACTAGCGGGGGGTCGATTTACAATGAGCAGTTCTTC
NA	TRBV18	NA	TRBJ1-1	CASRRGANTEAFF	TGTGCCAGCAGGAGGGGGGCGAACACTGAAGCTTTCTTT
TRBD2	TRBV27	once	TRBJ2-5	CASSWAGEGETQYF	TGTGCCAGCAGTTGGGCGGGAGAGGGAGAGACCCAGTACTTC
NA	TRBV28	NA	TRBJ2-2	CTSSFGDTATGELFF	TGTACCAGCAGCTTTGGGGACACCGCGACCGGGGAGCTGTTTTTT
TRBD1	TRBV24-1	NA	TRBJ1-1	CATSYGTADEAFF	TGTGCCACCAGTTATGGGACAGCCGATGAAGCTTTCTTT
TRBD1	TRBV2	NA	TRBJ1-3	CASSEDRVGGNTIYF	TGTGCCAGCAGTGAGGACAGGGTCGGTGGAAACACCATATATTTT
NA	TRBV6-5	NA	TRBJ1-1	CASSPRVMNTEAFF	TGTGCCAGCAGTCCTCGGGTCATGAACACTGAAGCTTTCTTT
NA	TRBV4-2	NA	TRBJ1-5	CASTSTGSNQPQHF	TGTGCCAGCACCTCTACAGGGAGCAATCAGCCCCAGCATTTT